This T cell receptor (beta chain) emerged from a study of blood T cell repertoires in COVID-19. Study-wide context: Specimens from acute and convalescent COVID-19 originated in the United States, Italy and Spain.

Method: immunoSEQ multiplex PCR; TCRdb's copy keeps in-frame clones and lacks some. The sample lists some 200,000 clones; around 90% were seen once. Trimming shortened V by 0 bases and J by 5 bases, and 15 bases separated the two germline ends. The CDR3 runs 15 residues. Across under 25 US areas, participants ranged in age from about 18 to 89 years. Donors were grouped by their self-reported clinical history. The receptor was derived from a woman in her thirties who had recovered from COVID-19. The chain recombines TRBV5-3 with TRBJ2-7; no reliable D call. TRBV5-3 is an ORF, with its function uncertain. The sample consisted of PBMCs or T cells enriched from blood (not recorded which). The CDR3 nucleotides are TGTGCCAGAAGCTTGGAGCCAGGATTTAGGAACGAGCAGTACTTC. Protein product: CARSLEPGFRNEQYF.